The rows below give T cell receptor beta chains drawn from one sample of a study of blood T cell repertoires in COVID-19. Clones were read by immunoSEQ multiplex PCR, and TCRdb kept only the in-frame ones, dropping some. The table has around 310,000 clones, 90% seen once. The sequenced material came from peripheral blood. Receptors were obtained from a woman aged 40 to 50 with COVID-19, enrolled during active disease. CDR3s include the opening cysteine and the closing phenylalanine or tryptophan. The D gene is left open where the match is weak. Clone size is shown for a subset of rows, as once, few, many or a class of expanded clone.

d_call,clone_size,v_call,j_call,cdr3_aa,cdr3_nt
NA,NA,TRBV10-3,TRBJ2-5,CAISDRQETQYF,TGTGCCATCAGTGACAGGCAAGAGACCCAGTACTTC
NA,NA,TRBV30,TRBJ1-1,CAWSPTGTEAFF,TGTGCCTGGAGTCCAACAGGGACCGAAGCTTTCTTT
NA,NA,TRBV6-2/TRBV6-3,TRBJ1-2,CASSYSIPGQSFGYTF,TGTGCCAGCAGTTACTCGATCCCAGGACAGAGTTTTGGCTACACCTTC
TRBD1,NA,TRBV2,TRBJ1-6,CASSGAGQSVGSPLHF,TGTGCCAGCAGTGGAGCGGGACAGTCTGTTGGTTCACCCCTCCACTTT
NA,once,TRBV25-1,TRBJ2-7,CASSEVNGRTSEQYF,TGTGCCAGCAGTGAAGTAAACGGTCGCACGAGCGAGCAGTACTTC
TRBD1,NA,TRBV28,TRBJ1-3,CASRPTGDSGNTIYF,TGTGCCAGCAGACCTACAGGGGACTCTGGAAACACCATATATTTT
NA,once,TRBV28,TRBJ1-1,CASSSRRAEAFF,TGTGCCAGCAGTAGTAGGAGGGCTGAAGCTTTCTTT
NA,few,TRBV28,TRBJ2-7,CASSLQGRRYEQYF,TGTGCCAGCAGTTTACAGGGTCGGCGGTACGAGCAGTACTTC
NA,NA,TRBV5-8,TRBJ1-6,CASSLLGHSNSASPLHF,TGTGCCAGCAGCTTGTTGGGACATTCCAACTCGGCTTCACCCCTCCACTTT
NA,NA,TRBV29-1,TRBJ2-5,CSVATSGIGETQYF,TGCAGCGTCGCCACCTCAGGGATTGGGGAGACCCAGTACTTC
NA,NA,TRBV12-3/TRBV12-4,TRBJ2-1,CASSTLPNEQFF,TGTGCCAGCAGTACTCTTCCCAATGAGCAGTTCTTC
NA,NA,TRBV27,TRBJ1-4,CASSLEWVRGNEKLFF,TGTGCCAGCAGTTTAGAGTGGGTTCGGGGTAATGAAAAACTGTTTTTT
TRBD1,NA,TRBV25-1,TRBJ1-1,CASSEATGRAFF,TGTGCCAGCAGTGAAGCGACAGGGAGAGCTTTCTTT
TRBD2,NA,TRBV6-5,TRBJ2-3,CASSYPSGGTDTQYF,TGTGCCAGCAGTTACCCTAGCGGGGGCACAGATACGCAGTATTTT
NA,NA,TRBV10-3,TRBJ2-7,CAIGGDEQYF,TGTGCCATCGGAGGAGACGAGCAGTACTTC
TRBD1,few,TRBV5-8,TRBJ1-5,CASSPGQGSNQPQHF,TGTGCCAGCAGCCCGGGACAGGGATCAAATCAGCCCCAGCATTTT
NA,NA,TRBV28,TRBJ1-1,CASSLRVRIIMNTEAFF,TGTGCCAGCAGTTTGCGGGTAAGGATCATCATGAACACTGAAGCTTTCTTT
TRBD1,NA,TRBV5-1,TRBJ1-6,CASSLMGRGNSPLHF,TGCGCCAGCAGCTTGATGGGCAGGGGGAATTCACCCCTCCACTTT
NA,NA,TRBV5-4,TRBJ1-2,CASSFTAAYGYTF,TGTGCCAGCAGCTTCACAGCGGCATATGGCTACACCTTC
NA,NA,TRBV7-2,TRBJ2-7,CASSPKIGGNEQYF,TGTGCCAGCAGCCCAAAGATTGGGGGGAACGAGCAGTACTTC
TRBD2,NA,TRBV7-9,TRBJ2-3,CASSSLAGPSTDTQYF,TGTGCCAGCAGCTCCCTAGCGGGCCCCTCCACAGATACGCAGTATTTT
NA,NA,TRBV28,TRBJ1-4,CASSIRSGGEKLFF,TGTGCCAGCAGTATCCGATCGGGGGGTGAAAAACTGTTTTTT
NA,NA,TRBV18,TRBJ1-3,CASSPREGGGNTIYF,TGTGCCAGCTCACCAAGAGAGGGTGGTGGAAACACCATATATTTT
TRBD1,NA,TRBV7-6,TRBJ1-5,CASSRGQGDQPQHF,TGTGCCAGCAGCCGAGGACAGGGGGATCAGCCCCAGCATTTT
TRBD1,NA,TRBV3-1/TRBV3-2,TRBJ2-3,CASSQDGPGGAADTQYF,TGTGCCAGCAGCCAAGACGGCCCAGGGGGCGCAGCCGATACGCAGTATTTT